Listed here are 27 T cell receptor beta chains from one sample, sequenced in a study of T cell responses to AZD1222 COVID-19 vaccine. Repertoires were generated with immunoSEQ multiplex PCR, while TCRdb's copy carries only in-frame clones and drops some. The sample contains 150,000 to 250,000 clones, roughly 92% of which appear only once. The input for sequencing was peripheral blood, taken 28 days after the second AZD1222 dose. The receptors derive from an adult who received the AZD1222 COVID-19 vaccine.

The count of this clone is one. V is TRBV2 and J is TRBJ1-5; D might be TRBD1 (5 bases). The V and J ends lost 5 bases and 0 bases respectively, with 11 bases between them. The germline V gene encodes CDR1 SNHLY and CDR2 FYNNEI. The CDR3 covers 15 residues. Here the CDR3 DNA reads TGTGCCAGCAGTTCTTCAGGGTATAGCAATCAGCCCCAGCATTTT. Translated, it gives CASSSSGYSNQPQHF.

This clone was picked up one time. The rearrangement uses TRBV30 and TRBJ1-5; D not certain. Germline lookup yields CDR1 GTSNPN and CDR2 SVGIG (reference sequence). The CDR3 length is 13 residues. The V and J ends lost 0 bases and 6 bases respectively, with 9 bases between them. The CDR3 sequence is CAWSVEGIQPQHF. The CDR3 DNA sequence: TGTGCCTGGAGTGTAGAAGGGATTCAGCCCCAGCATTTT.

With respect to this clone: The same CDR3 also results from other DNA sequences found in this sample. The rearrangement links TRBV28 to TRBJ2-7; D ambiguous. V was trimmed by 5 bases and J by 0 bases, leaving 8 bases between them. Germline loops: CDR1 MDHEN, CDR2 SYDVKM. The CDR3 length is 13 residues. The CDR3 region is CASSPGPSYEQYF. The CDR3 DNA follows: TGTGCCAGCAGTCCCGGTCCCTCCTACGAGCAGTACTTC.

This clone was recorded only once. The chain employs TRBV7-8 and TRBJ2-7; D not certain. V was clipped by 7 bases and J by 3 bases, with 10 bases between them. CDR1 is SGHVS and CDR2 is FQNEAQ in the germline V gene. The CDR3 has 12 residues. DNA for the CDR3: TGTGCCAGCACAGGCGGTAACTACGAGCAGTACTTC. The encoded protein is CASTGGNYEQYF.

The rearrangement joins TRBV27 to TRBJ1-4; D unresolved. V was clipped by 6 bases and J by 4 bases, with 6 bases between them. Per germline, CDR1 MNHEY and CDR2 SMNVEV (reference sequence). The CDR3 length is 12 residues. The CDR3: CASSRNNEKLFF. CDR3 sequence (DNA): TGTGCCAGCAGCCGAAATAATGAAAAACTGTTTTTT.

This clone was seen only once. This chain uses TRBV7-2 with TRBJ2-6; the D is unclear. The germline V gene has CDR1 SGHTA and CDR2 FQGNSA. Trimming left V 7 bases short and J 2 bases short, with 21 bases between. There are 18 residues in the CDR3. The CDR3 sequence is CASTLISSLEAGANVLTF. The DNA of the CDR3 is TGTGCCAGCACCCTTATTAGCAGTCTCGAAGCTGGGGCCAACGTCCTGACTTTC.

The chain is built from TRBV12-3 or TRBV12-4 and TRBJ1-2, with 7 bases identical to TRBD1. CDR3 size: 11 residues. V trimming: 8 bases; J trimming: 8 bases; junction bases outside the gene matches: 5. The CDR3: CASEGARGYTF. In DNA form, the CDR3 reads TGTGCCAGCGAGGGGGCGAGGGGCTACACCTTC.

The V gene is TRBV9, the J gene TRBJ2-5; D could derive from TRBD1 or TRBD2 (5 bases each). Trimming removed 0 bases from V and 2 bases from J, with 14 bases in between. CDR1 is SGDLS, CDR2 YYNGEE, per germline. The length of the CDR3 is 16 residues. Written as DNA, the CDR3 is TGTGCCAGCAGCGTAGCGGCCGGGGCGGGTCAAGAGACCCAGTACTTC. Encoded protein: CASSVAAGAGQETQYF.

The chain carries TRBV5-1 and TRBJ2-3; D uncertain. The germline gives CDR1 SGHRS, CDR2 YFSETQ. Trimming removed 0 bases at V and 4 bases at J, with 9 bases between. CDR3 length: 14 amino acids. The DNA of the CDR3 is TGCGCCAGCAGCTTGGACTGGCGCCCAGATACGCAGTATTTT. Residues: CASSLDWRPDTQYF.

This clone was recorded once. The J gene is TRBJ1-2, the V gene TRBV10-3; D is undetermined. This CDR3 spans 13 amino acids. Trimming took 3 bases from V and 7 from J, leaving 12 bases between them. Germline V lookup: CDR1 ENHRY, CDR2 SYGVKD. The CDR3 reads CAISDRRDLGYTF. The CDR3 nucleotides read TGTGCCATCAGTGATCGGAGGGATCTTGGCTACACCTTC.

Comment on this clone: The same CDR3 also results from other DNA sequences found in this sample. The rearrangement joins TRBV5-1 to TRBJ1-1; D is possibly TRBD1 (6 bases). The CDR3 is made up of 14 amino acids. The V gene lost 3 bases and the J gene lost 4 bases, with 13 bases spanning the gap. The germline V gene encodes CDR1 SGHRS and CDR2 YFSETQ. CDR3 sequence reads: CASSSEQGRTEAFF. As DNA, the CDR3 is TGCGCCAGCAGCTCCGAACAGGGTCGCACTGAAGCTTTCTTT.

The gene calls are TRBV7-2 and TRBJ2-1; D assignment may be TRBD1 or TRBD2 (5 bases each). V gave up 1 base and J gave up 8 bases, with 15 bases separating them. This CDR3 has 15 residues. CDR1 SGHTA and CDR2 FQGNSA come from the germline V gene. The CDR3 here is CASSLVGGTGDEQFF. In DNA form, the CDR3 reads TGTGCCAGCAGCTTAGTTGGGGGAACGGGCGATGAGCAGTTCTTC.

This clone was seen just once. V and J are TRBV6-5 and TRBJ1-1; no clear D gene. The CDR3 covers 12 residues. CDR1 MNHEY and CDR2 SVGAGI come from the germline V gene. V lost 8 bases, J lost 2 bases, and 9 bases lay in between. The CDR3 is CASGRINTEAFF. DNA of the CDR3: TGTGCCAGCGGACGGATAAACACTGAAGCTTTCTTT.

The V and J genes are TRBV11-1 and TRBJ1-1, with D possibly being TRBD1 (5 bases). Trimming shortened V by 4 bases and J by 10 bases, and 13 bases separated the two germline ends. The CDR3 is 12 amino acids. Germline V gene sequence: CDR1 SGHAT, CDR2 FQDESV (reference sequence). The CDR3 region is CASSSVGGGAFF. In DNA, the CDR3 is TGTGCCAGCAGCTCCGTGGGGGGAGGAGCTTTCTTT. Based on the CDR3 plus reference TRBV11-1 and TRBJ1-1, the full variable domain is EAEVAQSPRYKITEKSQAVAFWCDPISGHATLYWYRQILGQGPELLVQFQDESVVDDSQLPKDRFSAERLKGVDSTLKIQPAELGDSAMYLCASSSVGGGAFFGQGTRLTVV.

J is TRBJ2-7 and V is TRBV2; maybe TRBD2 (7 bases). The CDR3 totals 14 residues. Germline V gives CDR1 SNHLY, CDR2 FYNNEI. The germline V and J ends were trimmed by 6 bases and 4 bases, with 16 bases remaining between them. CDR3 coding DNA: TGTGCCAGCAGAGGGGGACTAAACGCTTACGAGCAGTACTTC. Translation: CASRGGLNAYEQYF.

The V call is TRBV6-5, the J call TRBJ1-1; D not certain. The CDR3 spans 14 residues. Trimming removed 0 bases at V and 2 bases at J, with 7 bases between. Looked up from germline, CDR1 is MNHEY and CDR2 is SVGAGI. CDR3 sequence (DNA): TGTGCCAGCAGTTACTCGATGTTCAACACTGAAGCTTTCTTT. Protein: CASSYSMFNTEAFF.

The chain uses TRBV19 and TRBJ2-7; 8 bases are a match to TRBD1. Germline assignment: CDR1 LNHDA and CDR2 SQIVND (reference sequence). The trim removed 6 bases at V and 0 bases at J, leaving 7 bases unmatched. The CDR3 runs to 15 residues. The CDR3 spells CASSTDRGSSYEQYF. The CDR3 region has the DNA TGTGCCAGTAGCACAGACAGGGGAAGCTCCTACGAGCAGTACTTC.

The chain links TRBV5-4 to TRBJ2-3; D remains unclear. The V gene's germline CDR1 is SGHNT and CDR2 YYREEE (reference sequence). V lost 2 bases and J 0 bases, leaving 10 bases between the germline ends. The CDR3 spans 15 residues. The CDR3 nucleotides read TGTGCCAGCAGCTTCCTAGGATACAGCACAGATACGCAGTATTTT. Its protein is CASSFLGYSTDTQYF.

The rearrangement joins TRBV18 to TRBJ2-7; 9 nucleotides agree with TRBD2. Germline V gene sequence: CDR1 KGHSH, CDR2 LQKENI. Losses at the gene ends were 8 bases for V and 2 bases for J; bases not matched to a gene: 10. This CDR3 has 15 amino acids. This CDR3 reads CASAGGSGGPYEQYF. For the CDR3, the DNA is TGTGCCAGCGCGGGGGGGAGCGGAGGACCCTACGAGCAGTACTTC.

The CDR3, as DNA: TGTGCCAGCACCGAGGCACCCGAATACGAGCAGTACTTC. Encoded protein: CASTEAPEYEQYF. This sequence joins TRBV6-5 and TRBJ2-7; D is uncertain. Germline lookup yields CDR1 MNHEY and CDR2 SVGAGI. This CDR3 contains 13 residues. V lost 7 bases to trimming and J lost 4 bases, with 14 bases between them.

This clone came up once. The chain couples TRBV4-1 to TRBJ1-6; 10 nucleotides align to TRBD1. The CDR3 covers 16 residues. CDR1 MGHRA and CDR2 YSYEKL come from the germline V gene. The trim removed 1 base at V and 3 bases at J, leaving 0 bases unmatched. The CDR3 DNA reads TGCGCCAGCAGCCAAGGGACAGGGGGCTATAATTCACCCCTCCACTTT. Translating gives CASSQGTGGYNSPLHF.

This chain connects TRBV7-2 to TRBJ2-5, with 9 bases identical to TRBD2. Germline assignment: CDR1 SGHTA and CDR2 FQGNSA. The CDR3 is made up of 15 amino acids. Trimming took 5 bases from V and 3 from J; bases not matched to a gene: 7. The CDR3 sequence is CASSPKRLAEETQYF. The CDR3 bases are TGTGCCAGCAGCCCAAAGCGACTAGCGGAAGAGACCCAGTACTTC. Full variable domain (outside the CDR3, taken from reference TRBV7-2 and TRBJ2-5): GAGVSQSPSNKVTEKGKDVELRCDPISGHTALYWYRQSLGQGLEFLIYFQGNSAPDKSGLPSDRFSAERTGGSVSTLTIQRTQQEDSAVYLCASSPKRLAEETQYFGPGTRLLVL.

The V and J genes are TRBV7-2 and TRBJ2-7; 11 bases match TRBD2. Per the germline V gene, CDR1 is SGHTA and CDR2 is FQGNSA. This CDR3 has 16 amino acids. The trim removed 6 bases at V and 0 bases at J, leaving 7 bases unmatched. In DNA, the CDR3 is TGTGCCAGCAGTTCTAGCGGGAGGCCAAGCTCCTACGAGCAGTACTTC. Translated: CASSSSGRPSSYEQYF.

CDR3 in DNA: TGCGCCAGCAGCCAAGATCAGGGCTACCCAGATACGCAGTATTTT. Protein sequence: CASSQDQGYPDTQYF. The chain recombines TRBV4-3 with TRBJ2-3; the D gene is possibly TRBD1 (5 bases). Germline assignment: CDR1 LGHNA and CDR2 YSLEER. There are 15 residues in the CDR3. V was clipped by 0 bases and J by 4 bases, with 11 bases between them.

The CDR3 DNA is TGTGCCTGGAGTAAGGATGGAAACACCATATATTTT. Protein sequence: CAWSKDGNTIYF. The chain combines TRBV30 with TRBJ1-3; D remains unclear. The germline V and J ends were trimmed by 2 bases and 3 bases, with 5 bases remaining between them. This CDR3 has 12 residues. Germline V gene sequence: CDR1 GTSNPN, CDR2 SVGIG (reference sequence). Complete variable domain (other parts from reference TRBV30 and TRBJ1-3): SQTIHQWPATLVQPVGSPLSLECTVEGTSNPNLYWYRQAAGRGLQLLFYSVGIGQISSEVPQNLSASRPQDRQFILSSKKLLLSDSGFYLCAWSKDGNTIYFGEGSWLTVV.

Only one count was recorded for this clone. The chain is built from TRBV11-2 and TRBJ1-6, with 8 bases matching TRBD1. V trimming: 8 bases; J trimming: 4 bases; junction bases outside the gene matches: 7. There are 15 residues in the CDR3. Germline CDR1 reads SGHAT; CDR2 reads FQNNGV. The CDR3: CASSTDRAYNSPLHF. The CDR3 DNA sequence: TGTGCCAGCTCAACGGACAGGGCGTATAATTCACCCCTCCACTTT.

The chain is built from TRBV27 and TRBJ2-7; D might be TRBD2 (6 bases). V lost 4 bases and J 3 bases, leaving 19 bases between the germline ends. The CDR3 length is 16 residues. Germline values: CDR1 MNHEY, CDR2 SMNVEV (reference sequence). CDR3 loop: CASSSPQAGTDYEQYF. In nucleotides, the CDR3 is TGTGCCAGCAGTTCCCCGCAGGCGGGAACCGACTACGAGCAGTACTTC.